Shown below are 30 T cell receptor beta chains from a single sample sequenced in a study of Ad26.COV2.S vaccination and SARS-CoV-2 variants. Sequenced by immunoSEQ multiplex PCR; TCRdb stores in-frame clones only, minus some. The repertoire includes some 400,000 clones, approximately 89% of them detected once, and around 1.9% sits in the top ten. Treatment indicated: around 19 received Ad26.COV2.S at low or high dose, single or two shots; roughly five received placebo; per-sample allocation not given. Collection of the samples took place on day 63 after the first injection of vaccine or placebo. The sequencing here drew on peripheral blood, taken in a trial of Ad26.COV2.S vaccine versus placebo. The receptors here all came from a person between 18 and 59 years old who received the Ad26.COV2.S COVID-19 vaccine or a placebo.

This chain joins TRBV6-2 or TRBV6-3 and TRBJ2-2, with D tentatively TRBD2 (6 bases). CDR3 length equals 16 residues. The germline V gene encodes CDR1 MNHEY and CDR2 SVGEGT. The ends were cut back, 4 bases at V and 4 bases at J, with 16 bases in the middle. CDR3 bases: TGTGCCAGCAGTTTGTTCGGAGGGCCCGTCACCGGGGAGCTGTTTTTT. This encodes CASSLFGGPVTGELFF.

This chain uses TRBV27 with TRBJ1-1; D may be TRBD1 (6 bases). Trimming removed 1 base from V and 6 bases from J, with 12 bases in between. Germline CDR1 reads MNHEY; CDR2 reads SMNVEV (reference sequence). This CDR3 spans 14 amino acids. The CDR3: CASSLYRGRAEAFF. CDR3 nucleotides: TGTGCCAGCAGTTTATATCGGGGGCGTGCTGAAGCTTTCTTT.

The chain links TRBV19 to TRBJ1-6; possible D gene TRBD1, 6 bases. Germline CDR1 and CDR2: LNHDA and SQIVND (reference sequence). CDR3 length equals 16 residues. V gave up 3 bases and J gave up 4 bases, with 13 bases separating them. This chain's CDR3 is CASSIGRGGYNSPLHF. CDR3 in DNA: TGTGCCAGTAGTATCGGGAGGGGGGGGTATAATTCACCCCTCCACTTT.

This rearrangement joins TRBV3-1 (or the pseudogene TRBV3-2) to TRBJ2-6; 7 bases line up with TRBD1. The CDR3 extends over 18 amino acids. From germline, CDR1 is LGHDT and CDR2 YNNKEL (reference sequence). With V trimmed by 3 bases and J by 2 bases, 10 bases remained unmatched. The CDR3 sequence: CASSQYCVDRAGANVLTF. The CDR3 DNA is TGTGCCAGCAGCCAGTATTGCGTCGACAGGGCTGGGGCCAACGTCCTGACTTTC.

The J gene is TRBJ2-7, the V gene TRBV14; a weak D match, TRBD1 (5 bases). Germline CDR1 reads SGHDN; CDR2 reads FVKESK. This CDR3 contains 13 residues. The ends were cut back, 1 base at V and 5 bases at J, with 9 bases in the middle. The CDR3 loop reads CASSQVRGHEQYF. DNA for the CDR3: TGTGCCAGCAGCCAAGTAAGGGGTCACGAGCAGTACTTC.

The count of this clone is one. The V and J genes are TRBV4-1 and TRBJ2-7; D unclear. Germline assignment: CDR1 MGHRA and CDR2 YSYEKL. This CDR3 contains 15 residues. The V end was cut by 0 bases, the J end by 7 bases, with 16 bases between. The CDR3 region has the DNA TGCGCCAGCAGCCAAGATTCCGACGCTGTGCGAGAGCAGTACTTC. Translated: CASSQDSDAVREQYF.

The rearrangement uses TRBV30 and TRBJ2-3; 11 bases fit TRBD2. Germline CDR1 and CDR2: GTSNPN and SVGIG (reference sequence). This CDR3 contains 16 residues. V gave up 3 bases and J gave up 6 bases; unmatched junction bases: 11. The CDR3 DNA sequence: TGTGCCTGGAGCGTCGGTACTAGCGGGAGATCGGATACGCAGTATTTT. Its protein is CAWSVGTSGRSDTQYF. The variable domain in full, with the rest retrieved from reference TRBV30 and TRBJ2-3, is SQTIHQWPATLVQPVGSPLSLECTVEGTSNPNLYWYRQAAGRGLQLLFYSVGIGQISSEVPQNLSASRPQDRQFILSSKKLLLSDSGFYLCAWSVGTSGRSDTQYFGPGTRLTVL.

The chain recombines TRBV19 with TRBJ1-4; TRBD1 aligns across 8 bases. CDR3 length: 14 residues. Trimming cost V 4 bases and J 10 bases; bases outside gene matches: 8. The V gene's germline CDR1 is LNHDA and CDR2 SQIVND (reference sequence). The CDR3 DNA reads TGTGCCAGTAGTACCGGACAGGGTGAGGGAAAACTGTTTTTT. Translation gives CASSTGQGEGKLFF.

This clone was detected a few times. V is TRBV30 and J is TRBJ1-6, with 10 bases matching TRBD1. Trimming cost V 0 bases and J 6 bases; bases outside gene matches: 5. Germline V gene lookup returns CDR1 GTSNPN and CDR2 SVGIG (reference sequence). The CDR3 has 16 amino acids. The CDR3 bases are TGTGCCTGGAGTGTAACGGGACAGGGGAGTAATTCACCCCTCCACTTT. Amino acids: CAWSVTGQGSNSPLHF.

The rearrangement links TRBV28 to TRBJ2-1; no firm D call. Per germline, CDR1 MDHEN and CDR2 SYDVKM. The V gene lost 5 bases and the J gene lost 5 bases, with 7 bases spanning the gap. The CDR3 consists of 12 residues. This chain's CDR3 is CASSPLNNEQFF. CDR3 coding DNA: TGTGCCAGCAGTCCATTGAACAATGAGCAGTTCTTC.

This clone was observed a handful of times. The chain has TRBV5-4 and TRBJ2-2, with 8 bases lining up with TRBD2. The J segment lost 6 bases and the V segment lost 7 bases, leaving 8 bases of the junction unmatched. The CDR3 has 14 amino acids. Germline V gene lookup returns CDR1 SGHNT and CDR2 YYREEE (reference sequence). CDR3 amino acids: CASQAKREPGELFF. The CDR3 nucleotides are TGTGCCAGCCAAGCGAAGCGGGAGCCCGGGGAGCTGTTTTTT.

The CDR3 here is CASRDTRDSGKLFF. The CDR3 DNA reads TGTGCCAGCAGAGATACACGAGATTCTGGAAAACTGTTTTTT. J is TRBJ1-4 and V is TRBV6-5, with D unclear. This CDR3 spans 14 amino acids. Germline CDR1 is MNHEY and CDR2 is SVGAGI. The germline V and J ends were trimmed by 6 bases and 10 bases, with 18 bases remaining between them.

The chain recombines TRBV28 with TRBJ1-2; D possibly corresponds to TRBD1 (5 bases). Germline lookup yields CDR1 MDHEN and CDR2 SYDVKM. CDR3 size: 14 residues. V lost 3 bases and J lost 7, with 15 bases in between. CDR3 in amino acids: CASSLAGYGAGYTF. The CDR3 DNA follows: TGTGCCAGCAGTTTGGCAGGGTATGGAGCTGGCTACACCTTC.

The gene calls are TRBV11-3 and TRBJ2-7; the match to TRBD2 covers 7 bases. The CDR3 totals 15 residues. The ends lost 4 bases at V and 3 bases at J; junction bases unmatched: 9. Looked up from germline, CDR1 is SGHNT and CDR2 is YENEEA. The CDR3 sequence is CASSSVGGRVYEQYF. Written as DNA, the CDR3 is TGTGCCAGCAGCTCTGTTGGAGGGAGGGTCTACGAGCAGTACTTC. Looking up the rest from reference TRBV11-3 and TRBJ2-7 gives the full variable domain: EAGVVQSPRYKIIEKKQPVAFWCNPISGHNTLYWYLQNLGQGPELLIRYENEEAVDDSQLPKDRFSAERLKGVDSTLKIQPAELGDSAVYLCASSSVGGRVYEQYFGPGTRLTVT.

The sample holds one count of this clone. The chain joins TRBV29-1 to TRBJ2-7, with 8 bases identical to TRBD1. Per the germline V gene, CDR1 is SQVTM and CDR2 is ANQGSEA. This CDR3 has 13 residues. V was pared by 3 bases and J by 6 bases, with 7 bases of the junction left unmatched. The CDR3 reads CSVDGQGVSEQYF. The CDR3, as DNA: TGCAGCGTTGATGGACAGGGCGTATCCGAGCAGTACTTC.

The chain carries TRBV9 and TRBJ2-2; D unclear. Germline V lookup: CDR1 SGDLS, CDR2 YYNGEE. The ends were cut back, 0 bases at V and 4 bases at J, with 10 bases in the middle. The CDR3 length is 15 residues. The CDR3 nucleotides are TGTGCCAGCAGCGTAGGGGCCCTGAGCACCGGGGAGCTGTTTTTT. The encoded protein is CASSVGALSTGELFF.

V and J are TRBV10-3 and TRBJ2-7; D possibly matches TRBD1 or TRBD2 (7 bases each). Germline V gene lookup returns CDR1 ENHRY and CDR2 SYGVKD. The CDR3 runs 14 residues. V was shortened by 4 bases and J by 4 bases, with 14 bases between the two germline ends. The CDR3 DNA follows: TGTGCCATCAGTGCTGACAGGGAGGGGTACGAGCAGTACTTC. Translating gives CAISADREGYEQYF.

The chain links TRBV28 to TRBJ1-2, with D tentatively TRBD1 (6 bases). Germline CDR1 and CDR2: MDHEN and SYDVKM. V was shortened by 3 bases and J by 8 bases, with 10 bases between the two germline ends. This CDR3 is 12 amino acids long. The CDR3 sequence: CASSFNRGGYTF. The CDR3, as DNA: TGTGCCAGCAGTTTTAATAGGGGGGGCTACACCTTC.

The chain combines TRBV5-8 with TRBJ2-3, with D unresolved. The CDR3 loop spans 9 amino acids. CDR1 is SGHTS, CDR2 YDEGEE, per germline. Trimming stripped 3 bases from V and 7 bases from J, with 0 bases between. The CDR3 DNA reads TGTGCCAGCAGCTATACGCAGTATTTT. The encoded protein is CASSYTQYF.

The CDR3 nucleotides read TGTGCCAGCAGCTTGGGGCCAACAGGGAGGAATCAGCCCCAGCATTTT. Translating it yields CASSLGPTGRNQPQHF. This rearrangement joins TRBV5-6 to TRBJ1-5, with a tentative D call TRBD1 (6 bases). V lost 0 bases and J lost 4, with 14 bases in between. Looked up from germline, CDR1 is SGHDT and CDR2 is YYEEEE. The CDR3 has 16 amino acids.

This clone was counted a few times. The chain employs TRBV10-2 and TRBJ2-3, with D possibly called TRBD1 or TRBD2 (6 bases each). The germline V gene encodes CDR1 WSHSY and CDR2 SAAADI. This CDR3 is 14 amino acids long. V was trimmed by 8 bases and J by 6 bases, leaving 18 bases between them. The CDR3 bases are TGCGCCAGCGGAGGGGGGTATGAACAGGATACGCAGTATTTT. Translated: CASGGGYEQDTQYF.

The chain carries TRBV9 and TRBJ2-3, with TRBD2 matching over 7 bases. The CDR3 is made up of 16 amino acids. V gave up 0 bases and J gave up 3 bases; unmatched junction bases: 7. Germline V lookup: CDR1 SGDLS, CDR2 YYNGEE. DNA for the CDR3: TGTGCCAGCAGCGTAGCTAGCGGCGCCGGGACAGATACGCAGTATTTT. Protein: CASSVASGAGTDTQYF.

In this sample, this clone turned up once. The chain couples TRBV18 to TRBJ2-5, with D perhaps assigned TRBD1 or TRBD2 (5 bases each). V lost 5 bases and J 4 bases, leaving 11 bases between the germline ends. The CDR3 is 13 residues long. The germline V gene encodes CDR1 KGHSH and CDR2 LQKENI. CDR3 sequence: CASSTSGTETQYF. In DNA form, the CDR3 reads TGTGCCAGCTCAACGTCGGGGACAGAGACCCAGTACTTC.

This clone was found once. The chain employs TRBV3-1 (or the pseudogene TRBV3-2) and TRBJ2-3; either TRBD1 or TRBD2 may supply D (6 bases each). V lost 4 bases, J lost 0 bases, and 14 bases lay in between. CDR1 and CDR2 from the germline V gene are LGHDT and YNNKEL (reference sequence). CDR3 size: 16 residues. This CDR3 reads CASSRRGASSTDTQYF. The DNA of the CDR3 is TGTGCCAGCAGCCGTAGGGGGGCCTCTAGCACAGATACGCAGTATTTT.

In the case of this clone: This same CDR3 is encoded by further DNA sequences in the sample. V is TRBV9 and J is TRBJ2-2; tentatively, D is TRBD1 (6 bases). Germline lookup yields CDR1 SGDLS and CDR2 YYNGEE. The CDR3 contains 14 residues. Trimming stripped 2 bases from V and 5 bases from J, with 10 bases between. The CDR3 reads CASSVSRGTGELFF. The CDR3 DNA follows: TGTGCCAGCAGCGTGAGCAGGGGTACCGGGGAGCTGTTTTTT.

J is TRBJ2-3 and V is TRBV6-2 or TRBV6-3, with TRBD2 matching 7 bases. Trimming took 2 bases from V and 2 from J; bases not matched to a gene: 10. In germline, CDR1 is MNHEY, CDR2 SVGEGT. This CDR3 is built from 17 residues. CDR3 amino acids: CASSYIGGGAPTDTQYF. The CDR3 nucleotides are TGTGCCAGCAGTTACATCGGGGGAGGGGCCCCCACAGATACGCAGTATTTT.

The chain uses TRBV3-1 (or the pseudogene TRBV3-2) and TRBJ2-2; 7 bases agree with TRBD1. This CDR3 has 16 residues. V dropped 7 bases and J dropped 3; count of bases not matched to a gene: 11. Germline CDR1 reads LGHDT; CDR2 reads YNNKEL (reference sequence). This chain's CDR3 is CASTPWQGVDTGELFF. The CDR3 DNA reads TGTGCCAGCACCCCGTGGCAGGGGGTAGACACCGGGGAGCTGTTTTTT.

CDR3 sequence: CATSKIPGLAGVETGELFF. The CDR3 DNA is TGTGCCACCAGCAAAATTCCGGGACTAGCGGGAGTCGAGACCGGGGAGCTGTTTTTT. The gene calls are TRBV15 and TRBJ2-2, with 14 nucleotides matching TRBD2. Trimming at V came to 4 bases and at J to 5 bases, leaving 12 bases not matched to a gene. Germline CDR1 and CDR2: LNHNV and YYDKDF (reference sequence). This CDR3 is built from 19 residues.

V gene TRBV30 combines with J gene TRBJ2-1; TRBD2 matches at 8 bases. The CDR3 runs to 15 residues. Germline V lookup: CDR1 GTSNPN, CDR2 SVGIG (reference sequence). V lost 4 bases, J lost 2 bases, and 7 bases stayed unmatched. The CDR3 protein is CAWNLIAGPYNEQFF. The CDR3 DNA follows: TGTGCCTGGAACCTAATAGCGGGACCCTACAATGAGCAGTTCTTC.

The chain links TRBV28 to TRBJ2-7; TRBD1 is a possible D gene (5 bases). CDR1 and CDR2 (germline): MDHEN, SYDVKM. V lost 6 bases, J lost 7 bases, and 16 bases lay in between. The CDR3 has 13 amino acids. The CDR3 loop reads CASRGPRLGEQYF. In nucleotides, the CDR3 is TGTGCCAGCAGGGGGCCCCGGCTGGGGGAGCAGTACTTC.